What follows describes a single TCR beta chain. The CDR3 length is 16 residues. With 1 base clipped from V and 1 base from J, the junction kept 4 bases outside the gene matches. Germline V gene lookup returns CDR1 SGHVS and CDR2 FQNEAQ. This specimen comes from a study of blood T cell repertoires in COVID-19. Study-wide background: From the United States, Italy and Spain came samples of acute and convalescent COVID-19. T cells, B-cell-depleted T cells, or PBMCs provided the cDNA or gDNA that served as material.

Per the authors' pipeline: Using reference gene primer amplification, nucleated cell counts were estimated. The data were produced by immunoSEQ multiplex PCR, yet TCRdb's version contains in-frame clones alone and is incomplete. That table furnishes V, J and clone size, whereas the DNA furnished D and trimming. The data show hundreds of thousands of clones, roughly 82% seen once. The TCR sequence derives from a woman over 75 with active or convalescent COVID-19. The chain has TRBV7-8 and TRBJ2-1, with 7 bases identical to TRBD2. Sequencing was performed on peripheral blood. The CDR3 coding sequence is TGTGCCAGCAGCTTAGTTGCCGGGAGGTCCTACAATGAGCAGTTCTTC. This translates into CASSLVAGRSYNEQFF.